The present T cell receptor beta chain was sequenced within a study of T cells in Graves' hyperthyroidism and ophthalmopathy (dated by TCRdb to about 2019). Regarding the study in general: Peripheral blood was collected at initial diagnosis, before any treatment. The paper describes TCR Vbeta CDR3 sequencing of roughly 130 peripheral blood samples, made up of about 41 ophthalmopathy patients, around 78 hyperthyroidism patients and roughly 17 progressor patients. Prospective prediction of ophthalmopathy was tested in an independent validation cohort consisting of 18 hyperthyroidism patients and more than 15 patients who later progressed to ophthalmopathy. After sampling, hyperthyroidism patients received methimazole starting at 30 mg daily, and ophthalmopathy patients received high-dose intravenous methylprednisolone. The roughly 100 discovery patients were randomly divided into training and test sets at a 7:3 ratio. In addition, the study compared T-cell repertoires in thyroid tissue and in blood from several Graves' hyperthyroidism patients. TCR V-J signatures able to tell the groups apart were searched for in a discovery cohort of more than 90 patients, of whom around 42 had Graves' ophthalmopathy and under 65 had stable Graves' hyperthyroidism.

Graves' hyperthyroidism was defined as stable when no progression to ophthalmopathy occurred over 18 months of follow-up. The hyperthyroidism patients were between 18 and 65 years old and newly diagnosed, with a disease duration of less than 2 months. Any patient with an uncontrolled infection, another autoimmune disease, pregnancy or lactation was excluded. Diagnoses were established on the basis of clinical symptoms, serum thyroxine and TRAb, thyroid ultrasound, and orbital computed tomography. PBMCs were isolated from more than 8 ml of fresh peripheral blood by Ficoll-Paque density gradient centrifugation. Trizol reagent was used to extract total RNA, and RNA quality was then checked on an Agilent 2100 Bioanalyzer. The paper as a whole reports these results and caveats: In cross-validation, a model built on a 13 V-J signature told ophthalmopathy apart from stable hyperthyroidism with 85% to 90% sensitivity and approximately 81% specificity, and in testing the same model reached 80%/75%. Most expanded thyroid clonotypes (frequency above 0.001) were also detected in blood, suggesting blood repertoires may reflect thyroid immune responses. In validation, the model predicted progression to ophthalmopathy a median of around six months before onset, with roughly 70% sensitivity and about 75% specificity. No statistical method was used to fix the sample size in advance, and group allocation was not hidden from the investigators.

Concerning this clonotype: The antigen it binds to is not known. Possible read error: a much larger clone is one base away.

The TCR beta CDR3 regions were amplified from RNA transcripts. The TCR CDR3 was subjected to a first round of RT-PCR using the HTBI primer set and the Qiagen OneStep RT-PCR kit. A second multiplex PCR round built the libraries, followed by size selection and purification. Paired-end sequencing of the libraries was performed with 100 bp reads on an Illumina HiSeq2000. The study's own analysis went as follows. SOAPnuke was used to process the raw data, throwing out any read that contained adapters or uncalled bases, had a mean Phred below 15, or lacked an exact constant-primer or identifier match. High-quality paired reads were merged using COPE v1.2.5, and each unique nucleotide sequence was defined as a clonotype. MiTCR v1.1 was used to align clonotypes to the IMGT TRBV, TRBD and TRBJ reference segments. The analysis was restricted to V-J combinations with a frequency above 0.0001, which together covered 99.2% of the repertoires. A TCS score was defined as the ratio of F50 (clonal expansion) to E x V (chaos), with BLOSUM62-based TCRdist applied between CDR3 peptides within each V-J. Welch's t-statistics and random forest reduced 500 to 650 V-J features to 10 to 15, which were used in a naive Bayes classifier (R e1071). TCRdb itself trimmed the public reads at Q25 with fastp, ran MiXCR and retained productive beta chains. A single entry per CDR3 protein holds the most common genes and DNA from its merged rows. The V and J calls reflect TCRdb's pipeline rather than the authors' work. A total of about 740,000 distinct CDR3 sequences appear in this sample, 11% to 15% of them only once. The ten largest clones take up about a tenth of the sample.

CDR1 and CDR2 were assigned from the germline V gene (reference sequence) as MNHNY and SVGAGI. The CDR3 measures 16 amino acids from cysteine to phenylalanine. CDR3 DNA only is kept here, 48 bases in frame from base 1. The rearranged chain carries TRBV6-6 and TRBJ2-1, with no confident D gene call. Source material: blood. The receptor was derived from a woman younger than 35 with Graves' hyperthyroidism. The CDR3 is CASNYSSGRLYNEQFF. The DNA sequence reads TGTGCCAGCAATTACTCGAGTGGCAGGTTGTACAATGAGCAGTTCTTC.